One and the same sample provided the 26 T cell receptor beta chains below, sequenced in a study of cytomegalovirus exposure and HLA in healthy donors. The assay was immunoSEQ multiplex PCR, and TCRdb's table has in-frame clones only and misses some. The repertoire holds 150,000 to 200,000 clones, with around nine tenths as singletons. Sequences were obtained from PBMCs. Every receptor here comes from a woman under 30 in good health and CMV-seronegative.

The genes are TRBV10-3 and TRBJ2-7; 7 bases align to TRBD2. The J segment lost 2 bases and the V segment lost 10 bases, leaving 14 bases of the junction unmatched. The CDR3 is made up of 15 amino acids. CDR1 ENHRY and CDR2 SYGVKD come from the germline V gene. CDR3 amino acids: CATYGGGLPTYEQYF. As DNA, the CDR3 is TGTGCCACCTATGGGGGGGGACTTCCGACCTACGAGCAGTACTTC.

CDR3 sequence: CASSTRIAGRETQYF. In nucleotides, the CDR3 is TGTGCCAGCAGCACCCGAATAGCGGGGAGGGAGACCCAGTACTTC. The V call is TRBV5-4, the J call TRBJ2-5, with 8 positions matching TRBD2. Germline V CDR1 and CDR2: SGHNT, YYREEE (reference sequence). The CDR3 covers 15 residues. V shed 4 bases, J shed 5 bases, and the junction held 10 bases outside the gene matches.

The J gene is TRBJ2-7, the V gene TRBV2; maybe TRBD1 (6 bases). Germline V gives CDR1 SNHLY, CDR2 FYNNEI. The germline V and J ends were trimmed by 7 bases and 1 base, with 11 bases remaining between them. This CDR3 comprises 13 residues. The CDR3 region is CASKDGQSYEQYF. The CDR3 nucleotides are TGTGCCAGCAAGGACGGACAGTCCTACGAGCAGTACTTC. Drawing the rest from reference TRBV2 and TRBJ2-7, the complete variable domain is EPEVTQTPSHQVTQMGQEVILRCVPISNHLYFYWYRQILGQKVEFLVSFYNNEISEKSEIFDDQFSVERPDGSNFTLKIRSTKLEDSAMYFCASKDGQSYEQYFGPGTRLTVT.

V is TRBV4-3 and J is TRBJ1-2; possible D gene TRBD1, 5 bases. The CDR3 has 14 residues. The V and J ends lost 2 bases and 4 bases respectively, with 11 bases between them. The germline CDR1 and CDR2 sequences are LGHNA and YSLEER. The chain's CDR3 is CASSQQGGFYGYTF. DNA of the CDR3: TGCGCCAGCAGCCAACAGGGAGGTTTCTATGGCTACACCTTC.

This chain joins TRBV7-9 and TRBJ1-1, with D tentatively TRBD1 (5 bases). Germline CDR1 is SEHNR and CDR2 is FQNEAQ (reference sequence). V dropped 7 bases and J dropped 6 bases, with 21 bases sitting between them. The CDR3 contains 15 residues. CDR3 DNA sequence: TGTGCCAGCACCTTCCTGGGGGAGGGAGCGCCTGAAGCTTTCTTT. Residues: CASTFLGEGAPEAFF.

CDR3 amino acids: CASSVGVAGSEKLFF. Written as DNA, the CDR3 is TGTGCCAGCAGCGTAGGTGTGGCAGGCTCTGAAAAACTGTTTTTT. The V and J genes are TRBV9 and TRBJ1-4; no firm D call. The CDR3 is made up of 15 amino acids. The germline V and J ends were trimmed by 0 bases and 7 bases, with 13 bases remaining between them. Germline V lookup: CDR1 SGDLS, CDR2 YYNGEE. The complete variable domain, with remaining parts taken from reference TRBV9 and TRBJ1-4, reads DSGVTQTPKHLITATGQRVTLRCSPRSGDLSVYWYQQSLDQGLQFLIQYYNGEERAKGNILERFSAQQFPDLHSELNLSSLELGDSALYFCASSVGVAGSEKLFFGSGTQLSVL.

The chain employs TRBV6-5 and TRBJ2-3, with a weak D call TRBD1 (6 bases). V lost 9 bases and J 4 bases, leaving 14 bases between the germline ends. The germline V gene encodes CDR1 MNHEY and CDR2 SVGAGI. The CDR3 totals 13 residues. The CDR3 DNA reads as TGTGCCAGTAAACAGGGCCGCTCAGATACGCAGTATTTT. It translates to CASKQGRSDTQYF.

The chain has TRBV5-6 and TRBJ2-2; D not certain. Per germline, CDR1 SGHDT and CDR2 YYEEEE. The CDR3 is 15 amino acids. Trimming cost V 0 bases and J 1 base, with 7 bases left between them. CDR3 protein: CASSLADQNTGELFF. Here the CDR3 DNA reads TGTGCCAGCAGCTTGGCAGATCAGAACACCGGGGAGCTGTTTTTT. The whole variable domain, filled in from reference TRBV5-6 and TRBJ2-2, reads DAGVTQSPTHLIKTRGQQVTLRCSPKSGHDTVSWYQQALGQGPQFIFQYYEEEERQRGNFPDRFSGHQFPNYSSELNVNALLLGDSALYLCASSLADQNTGELFFGEGSRLTVL.

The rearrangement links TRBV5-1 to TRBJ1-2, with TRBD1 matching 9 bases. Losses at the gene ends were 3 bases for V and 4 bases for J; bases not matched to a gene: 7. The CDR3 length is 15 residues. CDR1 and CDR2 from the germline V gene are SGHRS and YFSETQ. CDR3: CASSSSGTGTYGYTF. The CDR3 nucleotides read TGCGCCAGCAGCTCGTCCGGGACAGGGACCTATGGCTACACCTTC.

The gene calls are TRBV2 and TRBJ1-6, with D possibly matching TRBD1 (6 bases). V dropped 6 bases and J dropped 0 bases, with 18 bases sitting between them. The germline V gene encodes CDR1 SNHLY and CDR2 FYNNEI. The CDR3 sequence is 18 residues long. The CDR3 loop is CASSRSPDSSSYNSPLHF. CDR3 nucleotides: TGTGCCAGCAGCCGCAGCCCGGACAGCAGCTCCTATAATTCACCCCTCCACTTT.

The CDR3 sequence is CASSRQVWNTEAFF. For the CDR3, the DNA is TGTGCCAGCAGTAGACAGGTTTGGAACACTGAAGCTTTCTTT. The V gene is TRBV6-1, the J gene TRBJ1-1, with TRBD1 as a possible D gene (6 bases). The ends were cut back, 5 bases at V and 1 base at J, with 11 bases in the middle. The germline V gene has CDR1 MNHNS and CDR2 SASEGT. This CDR3 region has 14 residues.

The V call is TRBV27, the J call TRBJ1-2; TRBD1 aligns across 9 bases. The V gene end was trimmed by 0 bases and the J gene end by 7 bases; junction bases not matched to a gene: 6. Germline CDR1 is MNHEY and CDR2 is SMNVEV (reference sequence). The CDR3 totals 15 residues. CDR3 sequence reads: CASSLSKGQGSGYTF. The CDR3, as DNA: TGTGCCAGCAGTTTATCTAAGGGACAGGGCTCTGGCTACACCTTC.

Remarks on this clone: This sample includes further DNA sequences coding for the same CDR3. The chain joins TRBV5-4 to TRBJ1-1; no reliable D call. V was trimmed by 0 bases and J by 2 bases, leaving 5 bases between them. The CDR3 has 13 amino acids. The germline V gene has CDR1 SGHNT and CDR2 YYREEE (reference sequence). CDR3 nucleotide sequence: TGTGCCAGCAGCTTGGGCCTAAACACTGAAGCTTTCTTT. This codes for CASSLGLNTEAFF.

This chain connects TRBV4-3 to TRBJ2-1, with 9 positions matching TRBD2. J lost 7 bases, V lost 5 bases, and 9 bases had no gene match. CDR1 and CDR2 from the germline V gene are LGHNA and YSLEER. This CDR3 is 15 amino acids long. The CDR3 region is CASSFGTSSRNEQFF. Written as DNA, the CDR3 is TGCGCCAGCAGCTTCGGGACTAGCAGTCGTAATGAGCAGTTCTTC.

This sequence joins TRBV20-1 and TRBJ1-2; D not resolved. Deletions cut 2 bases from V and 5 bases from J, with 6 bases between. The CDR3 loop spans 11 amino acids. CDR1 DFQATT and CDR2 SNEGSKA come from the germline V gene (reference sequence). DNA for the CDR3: TGCAGTGCTAGAAACAATTATGGCTACACCTTC. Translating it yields CSARNNYGYTF.

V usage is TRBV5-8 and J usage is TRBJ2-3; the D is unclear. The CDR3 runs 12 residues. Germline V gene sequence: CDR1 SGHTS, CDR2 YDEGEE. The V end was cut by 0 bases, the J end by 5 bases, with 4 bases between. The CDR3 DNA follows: TGTGCCAGCAGCTTGGCCAGAGATACGCAGTATTTT. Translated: CASSLARDTQYF.

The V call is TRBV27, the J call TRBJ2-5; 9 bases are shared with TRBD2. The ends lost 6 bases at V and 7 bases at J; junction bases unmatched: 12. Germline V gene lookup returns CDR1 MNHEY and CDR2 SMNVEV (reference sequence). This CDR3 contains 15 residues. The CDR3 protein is CASSSTSLAGLTQYF. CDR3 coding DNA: TGTGCCAGCAGCTCTACTTCCCTAGCGGGGTTGACCCAGTACTTC.

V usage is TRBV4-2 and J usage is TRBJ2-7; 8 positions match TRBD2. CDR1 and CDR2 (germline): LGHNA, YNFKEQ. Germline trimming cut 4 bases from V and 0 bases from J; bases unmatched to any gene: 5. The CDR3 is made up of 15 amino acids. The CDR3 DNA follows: TGTGCCAGCAGCCCCTCTAGCGGGCCCTCCTACGAGCAGTACTTC. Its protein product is CASSPSSGPSYEQYF.

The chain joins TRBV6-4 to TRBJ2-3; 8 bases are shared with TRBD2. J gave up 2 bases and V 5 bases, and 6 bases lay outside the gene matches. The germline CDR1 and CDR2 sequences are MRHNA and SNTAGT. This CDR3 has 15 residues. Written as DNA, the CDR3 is TGTGCCAGCAGTTTCATCGGGGGGGCCACAGATACGCAGTATTTT. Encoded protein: CASSFIGGATDTQYF.

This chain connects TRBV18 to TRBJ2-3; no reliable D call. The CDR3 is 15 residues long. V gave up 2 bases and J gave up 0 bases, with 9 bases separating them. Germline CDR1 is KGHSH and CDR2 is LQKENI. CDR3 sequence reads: CASSPTVGSTDTQYF. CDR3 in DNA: TGTGCCAGCTCACCAACGGTCGGTAGCACAGATACGCAGTATTTT.

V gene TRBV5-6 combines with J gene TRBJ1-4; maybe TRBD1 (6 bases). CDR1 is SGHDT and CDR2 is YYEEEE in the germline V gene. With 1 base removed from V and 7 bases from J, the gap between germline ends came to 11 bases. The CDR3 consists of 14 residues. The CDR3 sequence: CASSLLGGGEKLFF. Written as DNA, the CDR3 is TGTGCCAGCAGCTTGCTAGGGGGTGGTGAAAAACTGTTTTTT.

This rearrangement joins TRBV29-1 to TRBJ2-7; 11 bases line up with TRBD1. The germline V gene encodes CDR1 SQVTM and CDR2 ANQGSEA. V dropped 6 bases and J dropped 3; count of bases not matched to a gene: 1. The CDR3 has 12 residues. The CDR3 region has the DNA TGCAGCGTAGGGACAGGGGGCTACGAGCAGTACTTC. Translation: CSVGTGGYEQYF.

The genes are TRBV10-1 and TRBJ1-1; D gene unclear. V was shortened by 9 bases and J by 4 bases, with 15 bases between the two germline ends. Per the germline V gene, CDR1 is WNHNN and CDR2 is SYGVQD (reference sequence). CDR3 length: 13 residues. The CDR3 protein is CARLAGGRTEAFF. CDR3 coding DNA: TGCGCCAGGCTTGCGGGAGGACGCACTGAAGCTTTCTTT.

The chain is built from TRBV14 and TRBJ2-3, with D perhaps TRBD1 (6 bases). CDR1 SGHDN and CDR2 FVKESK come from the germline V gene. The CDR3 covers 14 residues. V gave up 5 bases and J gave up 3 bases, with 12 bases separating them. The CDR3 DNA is TGTGCCAGCAGCTTTCTCCAGGGGACAGATACGCAGTATTTT. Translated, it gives CASSFLQGTDTQYF.

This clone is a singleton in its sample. CDR3 region: CASRKGLSRGEQYF. CDR3 nucleotide sequence: TGTGCCAGCAGAAAGGGCTTGAGTCGGGGCGAGCAGTACTTC. J is TRBJ2-7 and V is TRBV6-5; weak D call: TRBD2 (5 bases). The germline CDR1 and CDR2 sequences are MNHEY and SVGAGI. The CDR3 is 14 amino acids. The V end lost 6 bases, the J end lost 6 bases, and 18 bases lay between the germline ends.

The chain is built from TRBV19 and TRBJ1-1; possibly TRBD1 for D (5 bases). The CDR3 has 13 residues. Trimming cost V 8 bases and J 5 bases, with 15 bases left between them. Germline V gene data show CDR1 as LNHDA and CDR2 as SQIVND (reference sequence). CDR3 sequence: CASAPLGGTEAFF. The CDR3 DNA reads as TGTGCCAGTGCTCCACTGGGGGGGACTGAAGCTTTCTTT.